This TCR beta chain originates from a study of blood T cell repertoires in COVID-19. Across the study: From T cells, B-cell-depleted T cells, or PBMCs came the material, which was cDNA or gDNA.

Method: immunoSEQ multiplex PCR; TCRdb's copy keeps in-frame clones and lacks some. In the table there are 200,000 to 250,000 clones, about three quarters of which are singletons. CDR1 and CDR2 (germline): KGHDR, SFDVKD. Unmatched junction bases numbered 4, after V lost 3 bases and J lost 3 bases. There are 15 residues in the CDR3. The source is a woman between 70 and 85 years old with acute or convalescent COVID-19. The rearrangement uses TRBV24-1 and TRBJ2-5; TRBD2 agrees at 9 bases. The sample taken for sequencing was peripheral blood. The DNA for the CDR3 is TGTGCCACCAGTGATGGGTCTAGCGGGAAAGAGACCCAGTACTTC. Encoded protein: CATSDGSSGKETQYF.